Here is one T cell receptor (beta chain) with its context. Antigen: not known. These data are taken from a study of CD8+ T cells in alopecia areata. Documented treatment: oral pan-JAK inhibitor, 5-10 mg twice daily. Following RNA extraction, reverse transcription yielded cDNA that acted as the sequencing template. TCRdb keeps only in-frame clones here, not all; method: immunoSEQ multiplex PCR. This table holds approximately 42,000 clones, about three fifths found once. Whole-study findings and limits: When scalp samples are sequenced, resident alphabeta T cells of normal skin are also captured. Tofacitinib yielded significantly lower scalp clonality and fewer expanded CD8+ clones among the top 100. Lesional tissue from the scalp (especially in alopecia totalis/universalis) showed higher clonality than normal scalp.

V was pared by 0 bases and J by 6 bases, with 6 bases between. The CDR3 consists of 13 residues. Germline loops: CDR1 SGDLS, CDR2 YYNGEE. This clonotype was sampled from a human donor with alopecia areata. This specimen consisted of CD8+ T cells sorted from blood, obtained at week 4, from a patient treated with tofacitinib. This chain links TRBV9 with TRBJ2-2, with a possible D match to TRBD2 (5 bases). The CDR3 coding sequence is TGTGCCAGCAGCGTAGAGAGGGCCGGGGAGCTGTTTTTT. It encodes CASSVERAGELFF. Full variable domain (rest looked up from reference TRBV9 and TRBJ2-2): DSGVTQTPKHLITATGQRVTLRCSPRSGDLSVYWYQQSLDQGLQFLIQYYNGEERAKGNILERFSAQQFPDLHSELNLSSLELGDSALYFCASSVERAGELFFGEGSRLTVL.